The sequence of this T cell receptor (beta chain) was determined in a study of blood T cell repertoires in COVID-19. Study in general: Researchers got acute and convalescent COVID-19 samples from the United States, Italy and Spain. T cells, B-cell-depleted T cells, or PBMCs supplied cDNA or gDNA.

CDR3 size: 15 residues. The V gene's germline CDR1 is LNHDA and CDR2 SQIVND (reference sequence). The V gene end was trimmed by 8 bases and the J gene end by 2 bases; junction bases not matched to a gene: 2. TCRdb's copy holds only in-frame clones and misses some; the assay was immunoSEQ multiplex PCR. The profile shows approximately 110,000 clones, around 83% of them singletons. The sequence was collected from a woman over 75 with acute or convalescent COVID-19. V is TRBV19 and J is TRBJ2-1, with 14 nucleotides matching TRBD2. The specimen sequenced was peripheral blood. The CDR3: CASGTSGSPYNEQFF. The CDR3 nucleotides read TGTGCCAGTGGGACTAGCGGGAGTCCCTACAATGAGCAGTTCTTC.